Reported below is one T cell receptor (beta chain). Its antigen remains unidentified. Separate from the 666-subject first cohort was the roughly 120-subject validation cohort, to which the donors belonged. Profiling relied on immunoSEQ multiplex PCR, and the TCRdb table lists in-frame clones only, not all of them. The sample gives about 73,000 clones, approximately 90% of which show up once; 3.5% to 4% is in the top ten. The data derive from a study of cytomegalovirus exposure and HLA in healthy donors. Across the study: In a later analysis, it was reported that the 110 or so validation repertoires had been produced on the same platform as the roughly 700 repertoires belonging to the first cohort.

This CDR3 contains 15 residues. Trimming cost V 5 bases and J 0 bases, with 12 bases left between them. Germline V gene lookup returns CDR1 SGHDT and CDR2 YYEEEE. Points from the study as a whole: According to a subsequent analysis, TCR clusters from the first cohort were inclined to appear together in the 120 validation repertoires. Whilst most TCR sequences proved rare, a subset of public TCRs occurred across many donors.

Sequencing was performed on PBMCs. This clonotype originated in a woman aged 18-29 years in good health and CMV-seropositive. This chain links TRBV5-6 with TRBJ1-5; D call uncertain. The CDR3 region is CASRLGTDSNQPQHF. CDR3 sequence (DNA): TGTGCCAGCAGGCTGGGCACAGATAGCAATCAGCCCCAGCATTTT. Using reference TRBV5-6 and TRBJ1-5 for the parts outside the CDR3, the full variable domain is DAGVTQSPTHLIKTRGQQVTLRCSPKSGHDTVSWYQQALGQGPQFIFQYYEEEERQRGNFPDRFSGHQFPNYSSELNVNALLLGDSALYLCASRLGTDSNQPQHFGDGTRLSIL.